This section outlines one TCR beta chain sequence together with its context. This sample was taken from a study of blood T cell repertoires in COVID-19. Study-level information: The cDNA or gDNA used as material had been derived from T cells, B-cell-depleted T cells, or PBMCs.

This CDR3 has 15 residues. Trimming stripped 0 bases from V and 6 bases from J, with 11 bases between. CDR1 and CDR2 (germline): MNHNY, SVGAGI (reference sequence). Profiled with immunoSEQ multiplex PCR; TCRdb holds only in-frame clones, not every one. In the table there are 120,000 or so clones, about 85% of which are singletons. The sequence derives from a human donor in a cohort sampled during active COVID-19. Sample: peripheral blood. V is TRBV6-6 and J is TRBJ1-4; a weak D match, TRBD1 (6 bases). This CDR3 reads CASSYSRGVDEKLFF. CDR3 DNA: TGTGCCAGCAGTTACTCCAGGGGAGTAGATGAAAAACTGTTTTTT.